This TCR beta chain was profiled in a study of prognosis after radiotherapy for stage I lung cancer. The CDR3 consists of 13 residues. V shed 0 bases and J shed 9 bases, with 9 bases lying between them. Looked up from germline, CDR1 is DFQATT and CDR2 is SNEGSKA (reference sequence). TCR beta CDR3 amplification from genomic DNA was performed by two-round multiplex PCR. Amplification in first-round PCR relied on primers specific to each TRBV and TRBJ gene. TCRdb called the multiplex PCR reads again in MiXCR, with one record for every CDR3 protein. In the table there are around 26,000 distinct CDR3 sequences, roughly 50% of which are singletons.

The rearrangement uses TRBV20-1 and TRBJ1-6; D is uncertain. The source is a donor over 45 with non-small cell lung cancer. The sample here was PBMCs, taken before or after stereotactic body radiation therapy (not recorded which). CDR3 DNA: TGCAGTGCTAGAGATCTCGAGACTTCACCCCTCCACTTT. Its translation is CSARDLETSPLHF.